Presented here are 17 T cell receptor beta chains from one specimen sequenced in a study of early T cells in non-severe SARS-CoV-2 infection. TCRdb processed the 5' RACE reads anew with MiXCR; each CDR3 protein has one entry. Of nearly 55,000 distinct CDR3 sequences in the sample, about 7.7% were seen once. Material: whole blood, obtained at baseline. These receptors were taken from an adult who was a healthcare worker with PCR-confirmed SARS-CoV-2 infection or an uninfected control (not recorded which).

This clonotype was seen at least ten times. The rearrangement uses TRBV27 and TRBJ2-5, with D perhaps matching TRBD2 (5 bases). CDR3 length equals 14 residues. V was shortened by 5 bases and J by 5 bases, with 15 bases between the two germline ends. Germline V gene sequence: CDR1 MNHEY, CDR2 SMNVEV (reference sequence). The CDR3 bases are TGTGCCAGCAGTCTCCGGGCGCCGGGGGAGACCCAGTACTTC. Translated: CASSLRAPGETQYF.

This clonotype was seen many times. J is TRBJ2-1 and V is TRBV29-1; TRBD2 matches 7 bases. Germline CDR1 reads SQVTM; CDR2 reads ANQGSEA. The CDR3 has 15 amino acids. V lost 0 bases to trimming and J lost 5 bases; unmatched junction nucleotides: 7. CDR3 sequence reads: CSVEDETSADNEQFF. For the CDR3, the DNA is TGCAGCGTTGAAGATGAAACTAGCGCGGACAATGAGCAGTTCTTC.

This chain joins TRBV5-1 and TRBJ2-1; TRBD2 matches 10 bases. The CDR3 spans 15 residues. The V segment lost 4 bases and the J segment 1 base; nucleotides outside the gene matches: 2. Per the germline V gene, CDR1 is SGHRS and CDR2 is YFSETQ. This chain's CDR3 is CASSEREGSYNEQFF. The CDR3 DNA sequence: TGCGCCAGCAGCGAGCGGGAGGGGTCCTACAATGAGCAGTTCTTC.

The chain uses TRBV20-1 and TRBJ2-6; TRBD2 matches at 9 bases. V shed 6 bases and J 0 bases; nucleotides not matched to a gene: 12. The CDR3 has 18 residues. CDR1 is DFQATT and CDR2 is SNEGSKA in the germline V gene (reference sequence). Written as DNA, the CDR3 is TGCAGTGCAAGGCTTACTAGCGGGTTCCCCTCTGGGGCCAACGTCCTGACTTTC. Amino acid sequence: CSARLTSGFPSGANVLTF.

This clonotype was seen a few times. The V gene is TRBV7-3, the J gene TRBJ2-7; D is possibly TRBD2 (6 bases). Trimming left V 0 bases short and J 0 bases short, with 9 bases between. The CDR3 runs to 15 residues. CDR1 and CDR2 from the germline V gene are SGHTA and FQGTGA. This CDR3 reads CASSLTAGSSYEQYF. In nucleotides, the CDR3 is TGTGCCAGCAGCTTAACTGCCGGGAGCTCCTACGAGCAGTACTTC.

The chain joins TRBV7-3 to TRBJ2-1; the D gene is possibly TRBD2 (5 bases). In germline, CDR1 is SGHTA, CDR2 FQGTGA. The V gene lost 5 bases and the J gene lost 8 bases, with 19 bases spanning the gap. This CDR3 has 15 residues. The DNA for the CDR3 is TGTGCCAGCAGCCGTGCGCTAGCCGTGAGCGATGAGCAGTTCTTC. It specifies CASSRALAVSDEQFF.

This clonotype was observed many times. In nucleotides, the CDR3 is TGTGCCAGCAGCTTACGGGGGAGGGTGAACACTGAAGCTTTCTTT. Translated, it gives CASSLRGRVNTEAFF. This chain connects TRBV7-9 to TRBJ1-1; the D gene is possibly TRBD1 (5 bases). V lost 2 bases to trimming and J lost 0 bases, with 10 bases between them. The CDR3 extends over 15 amino acids. Per the germline V gene, CDR1 is SEHNR and CDR2 is FQNEAQ (reference sequence).

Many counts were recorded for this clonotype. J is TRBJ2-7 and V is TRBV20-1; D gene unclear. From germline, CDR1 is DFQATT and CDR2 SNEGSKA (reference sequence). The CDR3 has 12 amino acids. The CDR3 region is CGYGSSSYEQYF. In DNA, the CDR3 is TGCGGGTACGGTTCAAGCTCCTACGAGCAGTACTTC.

CDR3 bases: TGTGCCAGCAGCTTAGATCGGGCAGGGTGGTTCTTC. Its translation: CASSLDRAGWFF. The genes are TRBV11-2 and TRBJ2-1; TRBD1 might be the D (5 bases). This CDR3 region has 12 residues. Trimming stripped 0 bases from V and 15 bases from J, with 12 bases between. The germline V gene encodes CDR1 SGHAT and CDR2 FQNNGV.

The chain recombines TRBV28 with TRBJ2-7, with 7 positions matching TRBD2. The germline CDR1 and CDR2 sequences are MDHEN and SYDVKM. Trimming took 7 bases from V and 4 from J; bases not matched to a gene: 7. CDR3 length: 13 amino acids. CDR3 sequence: CASTISGAYEQYF. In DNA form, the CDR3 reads TGTGCCAGCACTATCAGCGGGGCATACGAGCAGTACTTC. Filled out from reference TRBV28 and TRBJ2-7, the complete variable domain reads DVKVTQSSRYLVKRTGEKVFLECVQDMDHENMFWYRQDPGLGLRLIYFSYDVKMKEKGDIPEGYSVSREKKERFSLILESASTNQTSMYLCASTISGAYEQYFGPGTRLTVT.

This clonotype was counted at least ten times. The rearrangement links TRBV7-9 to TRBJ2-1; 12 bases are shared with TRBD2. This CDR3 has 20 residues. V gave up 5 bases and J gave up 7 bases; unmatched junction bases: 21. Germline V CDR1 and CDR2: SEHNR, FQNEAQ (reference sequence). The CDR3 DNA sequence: TGTGCCAGCAGCCCGTCTTCCTCGGCTAGCGGGAGGGCCGGTGTGAATGAGCAGTTCTTC. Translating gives CASSPSSSASGRAGVNEQFF. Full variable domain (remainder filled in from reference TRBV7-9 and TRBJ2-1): DTGVSQNPRHKITKRGQNVTFRCDPISEHNRLYWYRQTLGQGPEFLTYFQNEAQLEKSRLLSDRFSAERPKGSFSTLEIQRTEQGDSAMYLCASSPSSSASGRAGVNEQFFGPGTRLTVL.

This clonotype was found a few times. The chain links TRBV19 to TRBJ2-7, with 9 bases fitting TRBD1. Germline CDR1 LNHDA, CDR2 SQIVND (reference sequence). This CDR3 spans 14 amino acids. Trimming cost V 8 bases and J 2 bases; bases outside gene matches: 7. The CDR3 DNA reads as TGTGCCAGTGGCCCCGGGACAGGGACCTACGAGCAGTACTTC. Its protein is CASGPGTGTYEQYF.

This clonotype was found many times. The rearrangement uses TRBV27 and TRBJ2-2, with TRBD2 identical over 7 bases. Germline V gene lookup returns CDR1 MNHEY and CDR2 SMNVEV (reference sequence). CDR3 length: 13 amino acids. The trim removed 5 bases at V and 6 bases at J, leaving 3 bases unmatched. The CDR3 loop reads CASSPGRSGELFF. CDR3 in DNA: TGTGCCAGCAGTCCCGGGAGGTCCGGGGAGCTGTTTTTT.

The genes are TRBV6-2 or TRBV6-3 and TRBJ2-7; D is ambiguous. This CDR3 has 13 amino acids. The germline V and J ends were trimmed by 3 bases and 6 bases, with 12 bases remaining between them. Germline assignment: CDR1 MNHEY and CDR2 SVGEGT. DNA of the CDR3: TGTGCCAGCAGTTATTCCCACCCGGGCGAGCAGTACTTC. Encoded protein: CASSYSHPGEQYF.

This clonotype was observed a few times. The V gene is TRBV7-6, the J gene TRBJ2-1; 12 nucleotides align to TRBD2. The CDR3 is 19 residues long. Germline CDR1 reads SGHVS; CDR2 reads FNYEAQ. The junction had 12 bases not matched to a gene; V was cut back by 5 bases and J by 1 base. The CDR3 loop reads CASSPEASLAGGSYNEQFF. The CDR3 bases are TGTGCCAGCAGCCCAGAAGCTTCCCTAGCGGGAGGGTCCTACAATGAGCAGTTCTTC.

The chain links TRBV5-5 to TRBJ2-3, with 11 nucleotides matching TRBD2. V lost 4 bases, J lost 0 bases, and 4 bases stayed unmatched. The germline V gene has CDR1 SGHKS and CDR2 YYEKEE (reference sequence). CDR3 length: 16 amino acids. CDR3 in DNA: TGTGCCAGCAGCATAAGGACTAGCGGGAGCACAGATACGCAGTATTTT. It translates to CASSIRTSGSTDTQYF.

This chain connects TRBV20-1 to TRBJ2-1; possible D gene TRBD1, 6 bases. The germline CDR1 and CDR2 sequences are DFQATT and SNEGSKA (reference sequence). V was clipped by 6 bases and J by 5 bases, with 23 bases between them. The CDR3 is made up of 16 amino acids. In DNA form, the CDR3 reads TGCAGTGCCGCTAGGGGGACCTCCAAGGGTCACAATGAGCAGTTCTTC. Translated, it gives CSAARGTSKGHNEQFF.